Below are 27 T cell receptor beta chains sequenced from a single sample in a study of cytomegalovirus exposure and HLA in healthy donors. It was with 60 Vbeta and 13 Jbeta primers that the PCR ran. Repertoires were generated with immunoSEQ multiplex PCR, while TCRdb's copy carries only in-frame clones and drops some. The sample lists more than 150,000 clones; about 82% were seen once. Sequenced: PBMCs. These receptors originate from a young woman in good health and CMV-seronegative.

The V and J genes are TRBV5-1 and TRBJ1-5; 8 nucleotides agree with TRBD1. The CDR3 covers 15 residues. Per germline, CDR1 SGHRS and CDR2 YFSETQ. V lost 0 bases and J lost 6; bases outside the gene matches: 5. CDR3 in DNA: TGCGCCAGCAGCTTGGATAGCACAGGGGGTCAGCCCCAGCATTTT. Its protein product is CASSLDSTGGQPQHF.

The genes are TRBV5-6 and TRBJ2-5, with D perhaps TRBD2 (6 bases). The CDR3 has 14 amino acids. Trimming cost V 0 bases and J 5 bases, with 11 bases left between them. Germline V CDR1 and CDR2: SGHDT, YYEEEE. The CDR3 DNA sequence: TGTGCCAGCAGCTTGGTTCGGGGGAGGGAGACCCAGTACTTC. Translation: CASSLVRGRETQYF. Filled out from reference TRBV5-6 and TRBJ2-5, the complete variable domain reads DAGVTQSPTHLIKTRGQQVTLRCSPKSGHDTVSWYQQALGQGPQFIFQYYEEEERQRGNFPDRFSGHQFPNYSSELNVNALLLGDSALYLCASSLVRGRETQYFGPGTRLLVL.

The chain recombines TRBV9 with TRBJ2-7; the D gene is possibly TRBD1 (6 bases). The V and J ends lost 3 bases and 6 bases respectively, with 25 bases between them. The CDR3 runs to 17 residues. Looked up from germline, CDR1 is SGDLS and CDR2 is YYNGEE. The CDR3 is CASSANPFGRGGSEQYF. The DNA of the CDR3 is TGTGCCAGCAGCGCAAATCCTTTTGGGAGAGGGGGTTCCGAGCAGTACTTC.

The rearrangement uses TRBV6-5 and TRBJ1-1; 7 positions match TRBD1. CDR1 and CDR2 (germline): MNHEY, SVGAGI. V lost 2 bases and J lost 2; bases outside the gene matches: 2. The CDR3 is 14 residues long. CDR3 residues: CASSYDRVNTEAFF. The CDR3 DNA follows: TGTGCCAGCAGTTACGACAGGGTTAACACTGAAGCTTTCTTT.

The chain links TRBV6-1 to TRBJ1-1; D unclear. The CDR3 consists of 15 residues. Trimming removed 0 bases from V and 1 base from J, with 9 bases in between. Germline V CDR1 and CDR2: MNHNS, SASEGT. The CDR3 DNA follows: TGTGCCAGCAGTGAAGCGCTTGAGGGGAACACTGAAGCTTTCTTT. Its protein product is CASSEALEGNTEAFF.

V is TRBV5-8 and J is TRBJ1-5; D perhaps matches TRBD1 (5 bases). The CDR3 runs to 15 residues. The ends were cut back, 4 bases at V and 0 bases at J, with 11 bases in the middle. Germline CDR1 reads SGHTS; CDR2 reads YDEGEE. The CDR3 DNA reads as TGTGCCAGCAGCGCGGGACGGATTAGCAATCAGCCCCAGCATTTT. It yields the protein CASSAGRISNQPQHF.

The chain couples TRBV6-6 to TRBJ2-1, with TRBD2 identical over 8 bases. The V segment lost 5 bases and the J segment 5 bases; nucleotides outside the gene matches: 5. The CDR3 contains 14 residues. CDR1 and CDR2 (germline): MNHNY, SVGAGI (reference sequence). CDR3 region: CASSRTSGNNEQFF. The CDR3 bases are TGTGCCAGCAGTCGTACTAGCGGAAACAATGAGCAGTTCTTC.

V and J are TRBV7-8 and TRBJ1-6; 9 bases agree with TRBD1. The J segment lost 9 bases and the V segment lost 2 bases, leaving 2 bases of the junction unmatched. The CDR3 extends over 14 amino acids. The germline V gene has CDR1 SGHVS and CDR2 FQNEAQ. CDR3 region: CASSLRQGGSPLHF. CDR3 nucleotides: TGTGCCAGCAGCTTACGACAGGGGGGTTCACCCCTCCACTTT.

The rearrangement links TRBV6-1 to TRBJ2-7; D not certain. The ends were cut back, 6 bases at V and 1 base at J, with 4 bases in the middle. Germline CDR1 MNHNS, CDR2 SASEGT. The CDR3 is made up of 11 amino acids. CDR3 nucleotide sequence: TGTGCCAGCAGCCAATCCTACGAGCAGTACTTC. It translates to CASSQSYEQYF.

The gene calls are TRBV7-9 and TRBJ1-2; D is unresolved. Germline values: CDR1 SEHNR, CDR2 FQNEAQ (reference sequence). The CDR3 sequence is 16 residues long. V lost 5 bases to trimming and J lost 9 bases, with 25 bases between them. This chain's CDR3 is CASSLDGDSRLGSYTF. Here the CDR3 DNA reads TGTGCCAGCAGCCTAGACGGGGATTCACGGCTTGGGAGCTACACCTTC.

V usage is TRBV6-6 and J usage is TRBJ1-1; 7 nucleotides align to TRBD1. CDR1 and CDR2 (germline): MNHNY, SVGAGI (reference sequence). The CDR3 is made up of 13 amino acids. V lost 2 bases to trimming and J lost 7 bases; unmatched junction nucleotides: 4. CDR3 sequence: CASSYLGQLEAFF. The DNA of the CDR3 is TGTGCCAGCAGTTACCTGGGACAGCTTGAAGCTTTCTTT.

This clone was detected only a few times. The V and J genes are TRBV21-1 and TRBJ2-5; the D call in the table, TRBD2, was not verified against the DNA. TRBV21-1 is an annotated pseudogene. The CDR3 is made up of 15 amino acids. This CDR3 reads CASSFGTLRQETQYF. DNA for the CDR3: TGTGCCAGCAGTTTTGGGACTTTACGACAAGAGACCCAGTACTTC.

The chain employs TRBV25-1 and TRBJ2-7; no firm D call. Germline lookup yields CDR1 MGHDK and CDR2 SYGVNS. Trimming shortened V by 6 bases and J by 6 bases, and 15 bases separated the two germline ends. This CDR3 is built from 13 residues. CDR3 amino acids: CASSLTGSFEQYF. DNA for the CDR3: TGTGCCAGCAGCCTCACCGGGTCTTTCGAGCAGTACTTC.

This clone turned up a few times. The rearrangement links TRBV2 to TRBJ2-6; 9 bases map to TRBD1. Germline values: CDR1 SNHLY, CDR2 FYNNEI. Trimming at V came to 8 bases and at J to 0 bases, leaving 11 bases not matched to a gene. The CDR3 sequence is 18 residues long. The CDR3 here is CASGTGQGHSSGANVLTF. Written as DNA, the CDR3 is TGTGCCAGCGGAACGGGACAGGGACACAGCTCTGGGGCCAACGTCCTGACTTTC.

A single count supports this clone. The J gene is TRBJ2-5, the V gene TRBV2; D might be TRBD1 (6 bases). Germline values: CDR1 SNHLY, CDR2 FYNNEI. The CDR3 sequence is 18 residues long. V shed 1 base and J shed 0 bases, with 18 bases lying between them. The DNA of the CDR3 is TGTGCCAGCAGTGAAGGTTGGGCCGGACAGCTGTACCAAGAGACCCAGTACTTC. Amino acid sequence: CASSEGWAGQLYQETQYF.

The DNA for the CDR3 is TGTGCCAGTAGCGTACCGGGACAGGGCGGCTATCAGCCCCAGCATTTT. The encoded protein is CASSVPGQGGYQPQHF. This sequence joins TRBV19 and TRBJ1-5, with TRBD1 matching 9 bases. The germline V gene has CDR1 LNHDA and CDR2 SQIVND (reference sequence). This CDR3 has 16 residues. V dropped 6 bases and J dropped 5; count of bases not matched to a gene: 11.

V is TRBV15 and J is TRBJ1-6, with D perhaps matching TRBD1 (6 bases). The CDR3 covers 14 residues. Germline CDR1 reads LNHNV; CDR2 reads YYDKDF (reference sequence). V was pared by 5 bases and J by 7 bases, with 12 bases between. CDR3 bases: TGTGCCACCAGCCCGACAGGCACCAATTCACCCCTCCACTTT. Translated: CATSPTGTNSPLHF. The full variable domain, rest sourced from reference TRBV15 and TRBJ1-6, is DAMVIQNPRYQVTQFGKPVTLSCSQTLNHNVMYWYQQKSSQAPKLLFHYYDKDFNNEADTPDNFQSRRPNTSFCFLDIRSPGLGDTAMYLCATSPTGTNSPLHFGNGTRLTVT.

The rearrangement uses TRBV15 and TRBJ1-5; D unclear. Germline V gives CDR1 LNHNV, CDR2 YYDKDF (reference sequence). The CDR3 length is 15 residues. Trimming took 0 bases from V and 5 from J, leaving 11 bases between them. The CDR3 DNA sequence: TGTGCCACCAGCAGAGATCTGGCGGGTTATCAGCCCCAGCATTTT. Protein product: CATSRDLAGYQPQHF.

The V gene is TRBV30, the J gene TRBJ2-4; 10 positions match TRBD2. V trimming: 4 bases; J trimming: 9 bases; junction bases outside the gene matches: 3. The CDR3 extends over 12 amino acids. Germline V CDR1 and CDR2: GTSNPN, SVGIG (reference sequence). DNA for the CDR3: TGTGCCTGGACTAGCGGGGGAGCCATTCAGTACTTC. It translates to CAWTSGGAIQYF.

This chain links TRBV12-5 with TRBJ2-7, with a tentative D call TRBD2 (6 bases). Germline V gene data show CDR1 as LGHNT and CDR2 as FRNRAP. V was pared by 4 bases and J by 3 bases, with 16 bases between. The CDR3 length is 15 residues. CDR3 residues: CASGSGTLGVYEQYF. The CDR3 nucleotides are TGTGCTAGTGGTTCGGGGACTCTGGGGGTCTACGAGCAGTACTTC. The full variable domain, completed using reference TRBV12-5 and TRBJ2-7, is DARVTQTPRHKVTEMGQEVTMRCQPILGHNTVFWYRQTMMQGLELLAYFRNRAPLDDSGMPKDRFSAEMPDATLATLKIQPSEPRDSAVYFCASGSGTLGVYEQYFGPGTRLTVT.

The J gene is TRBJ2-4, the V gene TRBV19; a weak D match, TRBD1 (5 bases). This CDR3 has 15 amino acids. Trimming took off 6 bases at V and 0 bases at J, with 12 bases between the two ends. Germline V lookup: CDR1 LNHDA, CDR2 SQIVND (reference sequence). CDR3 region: CASSEQVPAKNIQYF. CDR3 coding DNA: TGTGCCAGTAGCGAACAGGTGCCAGCCAAAAACATTCAGTACTTC.

CDR3 loop: CATMTGNTIYF. DNA for the CDR3: TGTGCCACCATGACAGGAAACACCATATATTTT. This rearrangement joins TRBV10-3 to TRBJ1-3; D gene uncertain. Between the trimmed V and J ends, which lost 10 bases and 4 bases, there was a span of 8 bases. The CDR3 sequence is 11 residues long. Germline loops: CDR1 ENHRY, CDR2 SYGVKD.

The chain's CDR3 is CASSLNGGTSTDTQYF. The CDR3 DNA follows: TGTGCCAGCAGCTTAAATGGCGGGACTAGCACAGATACGCAGTATTTT. This rearrangement joins TRBV7-6 to TRBJ2-3; tentative D call: TRBD2 (6 bases). The germline V gene encodes CDR1 SGHVS and CDR2 FNYEAQ. CDR3 size: 16 residues. V lost 2 bases, J lost 0 bases, and 12 bases lay in between. Combining the CDR3 with reference TRBV7-6 and TRBJ2-3 gives the whole variable domain GAGVSQSPRYKVTKRGQDVALRCDPISGHVSLYWYRQALGQGPEFLTYFNYEAQQDKSGLPNDRFSAERPEGSISTLTIQRTEQRDSAMYRCASSLNGGTSTDTQYFGPGTRLTVL.

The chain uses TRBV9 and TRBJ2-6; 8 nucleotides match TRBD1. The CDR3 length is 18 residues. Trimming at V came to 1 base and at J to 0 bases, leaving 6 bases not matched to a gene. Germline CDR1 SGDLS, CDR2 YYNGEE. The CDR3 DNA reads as TGTGCCAGCAGCGTACGGACAGGGATCCTCTCTGGGGCCAACGTCCTGACTTTC. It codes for CASSVRTGILSGANVLTF.

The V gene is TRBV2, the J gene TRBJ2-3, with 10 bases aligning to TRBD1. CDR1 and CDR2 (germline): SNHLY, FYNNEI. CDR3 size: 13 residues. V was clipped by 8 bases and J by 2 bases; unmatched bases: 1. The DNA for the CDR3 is TGTGCCAGCGGGACAGGGGACACAGATACGCAGTATTTT. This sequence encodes CASGTGDTDTQYF.

The CDR3 spells CATSRAGIYNEQFF. CDR3 sequence (DNA): TGTGCCACCAGCAGAGCAGGGATATACAATGAGCAGTTCTTC. The chain has TRBV15 and TRBJ2-1, with a possible D match to TRBD1 (5 bases). Germline assignment: CDR1 LNHNV and CDR2 YYDKDF (reference sequence). The CDR3 is made up of 14 amino acids. V was shortened by 1 base and J by 4 bases, with 8 bases between the two germline ends. The entire variable domain, with the rest obtained from reference TRBV15 and TRBJ2-1, is as follows: DAMVIQNPRYQVTQFGKPVTLSCSQTLNHNVMYWYQQKSSQAPKLLFHYYDKDFNNEADTPDNFQSRRPNTSFCFLDIRSPGLGDTAMYLCATSRAGIYNEQFFGPGTRLTVL.

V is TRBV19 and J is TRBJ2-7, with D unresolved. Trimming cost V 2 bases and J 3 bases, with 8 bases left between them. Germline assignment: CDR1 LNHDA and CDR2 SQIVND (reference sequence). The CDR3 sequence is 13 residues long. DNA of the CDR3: TGTGCCAGTAGTATATCCGCCTACTACGAGCAGTACTTC. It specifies CASSISAYYEQYF.